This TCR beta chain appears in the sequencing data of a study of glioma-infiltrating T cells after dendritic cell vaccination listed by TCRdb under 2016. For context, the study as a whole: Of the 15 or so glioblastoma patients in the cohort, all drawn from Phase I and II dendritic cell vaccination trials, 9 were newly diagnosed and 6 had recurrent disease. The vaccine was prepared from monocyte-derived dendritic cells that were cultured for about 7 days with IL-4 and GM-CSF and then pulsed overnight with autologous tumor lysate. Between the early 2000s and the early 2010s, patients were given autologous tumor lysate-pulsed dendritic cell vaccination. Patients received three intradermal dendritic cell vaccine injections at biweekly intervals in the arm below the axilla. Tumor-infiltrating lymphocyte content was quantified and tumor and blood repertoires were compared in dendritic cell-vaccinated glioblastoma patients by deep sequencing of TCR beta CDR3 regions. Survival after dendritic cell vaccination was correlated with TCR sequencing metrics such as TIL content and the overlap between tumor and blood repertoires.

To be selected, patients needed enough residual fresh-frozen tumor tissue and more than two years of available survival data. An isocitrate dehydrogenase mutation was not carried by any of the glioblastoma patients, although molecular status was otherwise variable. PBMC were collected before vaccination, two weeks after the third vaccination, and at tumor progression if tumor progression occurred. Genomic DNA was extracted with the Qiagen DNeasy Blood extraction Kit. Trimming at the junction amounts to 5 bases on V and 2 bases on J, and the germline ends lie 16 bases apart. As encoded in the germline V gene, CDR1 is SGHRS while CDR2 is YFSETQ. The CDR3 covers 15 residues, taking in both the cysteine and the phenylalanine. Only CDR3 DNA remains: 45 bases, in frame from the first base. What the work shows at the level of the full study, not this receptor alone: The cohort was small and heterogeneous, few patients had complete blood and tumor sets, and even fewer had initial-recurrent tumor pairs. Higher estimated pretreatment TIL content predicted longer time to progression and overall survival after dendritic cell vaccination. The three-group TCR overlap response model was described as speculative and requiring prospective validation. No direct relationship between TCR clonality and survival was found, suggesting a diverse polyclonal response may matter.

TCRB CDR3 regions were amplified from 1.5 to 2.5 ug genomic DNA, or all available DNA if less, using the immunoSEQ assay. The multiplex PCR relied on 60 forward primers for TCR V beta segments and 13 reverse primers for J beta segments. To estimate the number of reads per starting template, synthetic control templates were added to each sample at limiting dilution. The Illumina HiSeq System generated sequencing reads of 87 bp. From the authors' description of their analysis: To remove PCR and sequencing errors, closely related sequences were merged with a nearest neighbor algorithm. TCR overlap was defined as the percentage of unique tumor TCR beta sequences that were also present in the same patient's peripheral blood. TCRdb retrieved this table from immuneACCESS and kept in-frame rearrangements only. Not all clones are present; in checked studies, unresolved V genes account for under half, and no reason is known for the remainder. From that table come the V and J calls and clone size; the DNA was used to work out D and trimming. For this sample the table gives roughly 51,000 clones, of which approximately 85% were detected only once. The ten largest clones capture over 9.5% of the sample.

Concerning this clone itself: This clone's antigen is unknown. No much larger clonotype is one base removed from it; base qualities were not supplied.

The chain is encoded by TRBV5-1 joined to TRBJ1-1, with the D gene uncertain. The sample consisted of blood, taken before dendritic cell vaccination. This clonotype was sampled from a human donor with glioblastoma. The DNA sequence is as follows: TGCGCCAGCAGGCCGATCGGAGGTACCAACACTGAAGCTTTCTTT. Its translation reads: CASRPIGGTNTEAFF.